A selection of T cell receptor beta chains follows, all from one sample in a study of cytomegalovirus exposure and HLA in healthy donors. Assay used: immunoSEQ multiplex PCR; TCRdb lists only in-frame clones, some missing. The sample yields about 110,000 clones, around 84% seen once. The sequenced sample was PBMCs. The receptor set was obtained from a man aged 25-45 years in good health and CMV-seropositive. Each CDR3 is given with its conserved first and last residue. A D gene is named only where the DNA matches it firmly. Clone size is not always given. Where it is, it says once, few, many or a class for expanded clones.

j_call v_call clone_size d_call cdr3_nt cdr3_aa
TRBJ1-2 TRBV27 . . TGTGCCAGCAGTTACTATTCAGGGGATAACTATGGCTACACCTTC CASSYYSGDNYGYTF
TRBJ1-1 TRBV19 . . TGTGCCAGTAGTATAGGCGGACAGTATGAAAGGGAAGCTTTCTTT CASSIGGQYEREAFF
TRBJ2-2 TRBV6-4 few TRBD2 TGTGCCAGCAGAGCGGGAGGAGGTACCGGGGAGCTGTTTTTT CASRAGGGTGELFF
TRBJ2-5 TRBV7-7 . TRBD2 TGTGCCAGCAGCGTCAGACTAGCGGGAGGGCGGGAACGAGAGACCCAGTACTTC CASSVRLAGGRERETQYF
TRBJ2-2 TRBV28 . . TGTGCCAGCAGTTTCCGACTGATCACCGGGGAGCTGTTTTTT CASSFRLITGELFF
TRBJ2-1 TRBV11-2 . TRBD2 TGTGCCAGCAGCTTAGAAGAAGCGGGAGCTTACTACAATGAGCAGTTCTTC CASSLEEAGAYYNEQFF
TRBJ2-7 TRBV11-2 . . TGTGCCAGCAGCTTCCACCGGGACATCCGCTACGAGCAGTACTTC CASSFHRDIRYEQYF
TRBJ2-2 TRBV7-3 . TRBD2 TGTGCCAGCAGCCCCTACTCCCCTAGCGGCGGGGAGCTGTTTTTT CASSPYSPSGGELFF
TRBJ2-7 TRBV9 . TRBD1 TGTGCCAGCAGCCGAGGGACAGGAAACTACGAGCAGTACTTC CASSRGTGNYEQYF
TRBJ1-2 TRBV6-5 few TRBD1 TGTGCCAGCAGTCGGCAGGGGGAGTTGGGCGGCTACACCTTC CASSRQGELGGYTF
TRBJ2-3 TRBV5-5 . . TGTGCCAGCAGCTTGTGGGCAGGGGGCACAGATACGCAGTATTTT CASSLWAGGTDTQYF
TRBJ2-7 TRBV9 . . TGTGCCAGCAGCCCTAATTATCGCGTGAAGCAGTACTTC CASSPNYRVKQYF
TRBJ2-3 TRBV10-3 . . TGTGCCATCAGTGAATTAGAGGGGGTAGATACGCAGTATTTT CAISELEGVDTQYF
TRBJ2-3 TRBV9 . . TGTGCCAGCAGCGCCCGCGGAATCAGCACAGATACGCAGTATTTT CASSARGISTDTQYF
TRBJ2-7 TRBV18 . TRBD2 TGTGCCAGCTCACCACATGTCGGGGGGGCAGAAGTCTCCGAGCAGTACTTC CASSPHVGGAEVSEQYF
TRBJ1-5 TRBV10-3 . TRBD1 TGTGCCATCAGTGAAGCCAGGGGGAACGGTCAGCCCCAGCATTTT CAISEARGNGQPQHF
TRBJ2-3 TRBV18 . TRBD2 TGTGCCAGCTCACCATCCAAGCGGGGGCCCACAGATACGCAGTATTTT CASSPSKRGPTDTQYF
TRBJ2-2 TRBV2 . . TGTGCCAGCAGGTCAACCGGGGAGCTGTTTTTT CASRSTGELFF